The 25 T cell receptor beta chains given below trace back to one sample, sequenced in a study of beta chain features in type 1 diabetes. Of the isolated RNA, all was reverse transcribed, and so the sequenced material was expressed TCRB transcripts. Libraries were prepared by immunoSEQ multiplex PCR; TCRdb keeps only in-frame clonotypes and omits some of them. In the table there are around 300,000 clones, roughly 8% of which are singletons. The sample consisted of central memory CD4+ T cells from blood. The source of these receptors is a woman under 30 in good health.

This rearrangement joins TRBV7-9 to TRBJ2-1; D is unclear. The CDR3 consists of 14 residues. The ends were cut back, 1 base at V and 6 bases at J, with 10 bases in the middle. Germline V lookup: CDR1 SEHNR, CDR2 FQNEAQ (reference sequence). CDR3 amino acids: CASSLGSSSNEQFF. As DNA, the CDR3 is TGTGCCAGCAGCTTAGGGTCCAGTAGCAATGAGCAGTTCTTC.

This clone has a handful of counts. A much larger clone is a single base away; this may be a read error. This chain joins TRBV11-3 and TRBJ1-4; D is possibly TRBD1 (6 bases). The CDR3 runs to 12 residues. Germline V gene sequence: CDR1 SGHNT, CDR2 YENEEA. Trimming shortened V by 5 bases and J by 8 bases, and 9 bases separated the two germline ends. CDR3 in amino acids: CASSPQGEKLFF. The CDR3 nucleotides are TGTGCCAGCAGCCCCCAGGGGGAAAAACTGTTTTTT. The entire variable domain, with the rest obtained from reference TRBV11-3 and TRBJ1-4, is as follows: EAGVVQSPRYKIIEKKQPVAFWCNPISGHNTLYWYLQNLGQGPELLIRYENEEAVDDSQLPKDRFSAERLKGVDSTLKIQPAELGDSAVYLCASSPQGEKLFFGSGTQLSVL.

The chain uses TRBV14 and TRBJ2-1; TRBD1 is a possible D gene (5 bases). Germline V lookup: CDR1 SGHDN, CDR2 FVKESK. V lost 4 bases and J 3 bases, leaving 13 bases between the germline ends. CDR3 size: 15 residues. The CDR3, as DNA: TGTGCCAGCAGCCCAGGGAATTCGGACTACAATGAGCAGTTCTTC. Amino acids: CASSPGNSDYNEQFF.

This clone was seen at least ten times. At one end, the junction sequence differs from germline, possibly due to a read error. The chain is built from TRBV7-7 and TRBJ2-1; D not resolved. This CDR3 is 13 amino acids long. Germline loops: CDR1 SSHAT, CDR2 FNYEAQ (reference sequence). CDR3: CASSLNSGNEQFF. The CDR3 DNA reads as TGTGCTAGCAGCTTAAATTCCGGCAATGAGCAGTTCTTC.

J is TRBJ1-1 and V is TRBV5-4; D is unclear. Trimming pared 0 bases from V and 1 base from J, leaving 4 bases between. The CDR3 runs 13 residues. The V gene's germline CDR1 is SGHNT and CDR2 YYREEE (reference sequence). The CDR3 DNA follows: TGTGCCAGCAGCTTGGCCCGGAACACTGAAGCTTTCTTT. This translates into CASSLARNTEAFF.

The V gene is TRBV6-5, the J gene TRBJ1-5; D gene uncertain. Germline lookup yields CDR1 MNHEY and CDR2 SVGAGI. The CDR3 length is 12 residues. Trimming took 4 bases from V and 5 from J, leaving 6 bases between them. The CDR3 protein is CASSLDYQPQHF. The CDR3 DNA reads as TGTGCCAGCAGTTTGGACTATCAGCCCCAGCATTTT.

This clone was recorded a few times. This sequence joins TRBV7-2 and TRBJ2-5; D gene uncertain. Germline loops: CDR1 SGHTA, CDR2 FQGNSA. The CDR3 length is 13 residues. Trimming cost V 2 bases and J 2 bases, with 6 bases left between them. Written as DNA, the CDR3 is TGTGCCAGCAGCTTAAGGATACAAGAGACCCAGTACTTC. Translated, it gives CASSLRIQETQYF. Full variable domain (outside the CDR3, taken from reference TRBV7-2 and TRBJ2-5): GAGVSQSPSNKVTEKGKDVELRCDPISGHTALYWYRQSLGQGLEFLIYFQGNSAPDKSGLPSDRFSAERTGGSVSTLTIQRTQQEDSAVYLCASSLRIQETQYFGPGTRLLVL.

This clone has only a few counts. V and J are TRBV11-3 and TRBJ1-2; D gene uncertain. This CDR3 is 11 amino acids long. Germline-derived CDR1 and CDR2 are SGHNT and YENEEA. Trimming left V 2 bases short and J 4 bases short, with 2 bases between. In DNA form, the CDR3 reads TGTGCCAGCAGCTTACTCTATGGCTACACCTTC. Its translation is CASSLLYGYTF.

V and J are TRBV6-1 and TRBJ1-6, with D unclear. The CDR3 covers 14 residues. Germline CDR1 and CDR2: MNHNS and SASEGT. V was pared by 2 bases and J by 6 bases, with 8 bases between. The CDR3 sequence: CASSELWGNSPLHF. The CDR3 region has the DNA TGTGCCAGCAGTGAACTCTGGGGTAATTCACCCCTCCACTTT.

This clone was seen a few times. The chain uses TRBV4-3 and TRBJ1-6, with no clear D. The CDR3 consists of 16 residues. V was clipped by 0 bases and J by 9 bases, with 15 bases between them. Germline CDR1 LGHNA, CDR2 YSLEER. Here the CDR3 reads CASSQEMDGSGSPLHF. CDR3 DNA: TGCGCCAGCAGCCAAGAGATGGATGGAAGCGGTTCACCCCTCCACTTT.

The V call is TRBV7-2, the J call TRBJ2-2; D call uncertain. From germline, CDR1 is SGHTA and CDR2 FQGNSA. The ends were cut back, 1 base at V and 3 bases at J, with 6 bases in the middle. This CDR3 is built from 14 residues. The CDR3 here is CASSLDTHTGELFF. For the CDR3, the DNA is TGTGCCAGCAGCTTAGACACCCACACCGGGGAGCTGTTTTTT.

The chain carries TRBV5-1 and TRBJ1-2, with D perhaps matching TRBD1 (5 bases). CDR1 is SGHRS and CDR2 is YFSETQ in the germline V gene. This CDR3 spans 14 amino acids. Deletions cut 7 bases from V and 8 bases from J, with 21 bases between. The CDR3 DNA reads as TGCGCCAGCCAGGAGGACGGGGTTGGGGACGGCTACACCTTC. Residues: CASQEDGVGDGYTF. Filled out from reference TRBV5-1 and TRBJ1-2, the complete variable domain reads KAGVTQTPRYLIKTRGQQVTLSCSPISGHRSVSWYQQTPGQGLQFLFEYFSETQRNKGNFPGRFSGRQFSNSRSEMNVSTLELGDSALYLCASQEDGVGDGYTFGSGTRLTVV.

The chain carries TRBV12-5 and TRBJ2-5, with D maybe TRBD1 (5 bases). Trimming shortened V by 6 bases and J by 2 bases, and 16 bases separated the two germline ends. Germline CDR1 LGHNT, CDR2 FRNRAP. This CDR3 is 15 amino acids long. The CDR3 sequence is CASGYDSYSQETQYF. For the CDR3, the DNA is TGTGCTAGTGGATACGACAGTTACTCTCAAGAGACCCAGTACTTC.

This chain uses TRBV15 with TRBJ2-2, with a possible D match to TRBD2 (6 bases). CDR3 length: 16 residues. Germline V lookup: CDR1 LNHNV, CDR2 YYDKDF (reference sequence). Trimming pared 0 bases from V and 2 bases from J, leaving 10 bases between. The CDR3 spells CATSRDLAGNTGELFF. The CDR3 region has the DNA TGTGCCACCAGCAGAGATCTCGCGGGAAACACCGGGGAGCTGTTTTTT. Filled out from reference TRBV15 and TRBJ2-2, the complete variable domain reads DAMVIQNPRYQVTQFGKPVTLSCSQTLNHNVMYWYQQKSSQAPKLLFHYYDKDFNNEADTPDNFQSRRPNTSFCFLDIRSPGLGDTAMYLCATSRDLAGNTGELFFGEGSRLTVL.

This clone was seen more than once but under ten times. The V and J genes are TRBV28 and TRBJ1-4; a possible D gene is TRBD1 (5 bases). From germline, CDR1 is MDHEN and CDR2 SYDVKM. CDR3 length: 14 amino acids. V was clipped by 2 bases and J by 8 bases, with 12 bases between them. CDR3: CASSLTGRGEKLFF. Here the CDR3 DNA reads TGTGCCAGCAGTTTAACAGGCCGCGGGGAAAAACTGTTTTTT. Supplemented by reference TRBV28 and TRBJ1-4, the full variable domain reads DVKVTQSSRYLVKRTGEKVFLECVQDMDHENMFWYRQDPGLGLRLIYFSYDVKMKEKGDIPEGYSVSREKKERFSLILESASTNQTSMYLCASSLTGRGEKLFFGSGTQLSVL.

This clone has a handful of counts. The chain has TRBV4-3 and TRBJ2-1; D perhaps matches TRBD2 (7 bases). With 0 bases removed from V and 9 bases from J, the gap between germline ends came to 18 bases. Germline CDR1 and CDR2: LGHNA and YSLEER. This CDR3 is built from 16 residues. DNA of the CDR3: TGCGCCAGCAGCCAAGAGACAGGACTAGGGGTTAGTGAGCAGTTCTTC. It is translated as CASSQETGLGVSEQFF.

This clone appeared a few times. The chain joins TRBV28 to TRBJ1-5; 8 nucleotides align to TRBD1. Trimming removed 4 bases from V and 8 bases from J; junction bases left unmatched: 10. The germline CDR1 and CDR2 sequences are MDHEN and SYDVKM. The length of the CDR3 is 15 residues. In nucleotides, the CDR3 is TGTGCCAGCAGTTCCAATAGACTACAGGGGGAGCCCCAGCATTTT. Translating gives CASSSNRLQGEPQHF.

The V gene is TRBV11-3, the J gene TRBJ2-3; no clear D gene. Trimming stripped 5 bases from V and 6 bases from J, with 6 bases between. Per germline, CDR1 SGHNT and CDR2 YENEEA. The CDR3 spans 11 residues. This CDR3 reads CASSQRDTQYF. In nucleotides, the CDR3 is TGTGCCAGCAGCCAACGGGATACGCAGTATTTT.

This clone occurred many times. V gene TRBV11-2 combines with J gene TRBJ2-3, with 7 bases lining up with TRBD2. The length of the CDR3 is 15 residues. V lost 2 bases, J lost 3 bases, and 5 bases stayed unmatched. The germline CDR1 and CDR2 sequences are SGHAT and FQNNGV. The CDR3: CASSLSVSGTDTQYF. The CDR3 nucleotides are TGTGCCAGCAGCTTATCTGTTAGCGGGACAGATACGCAGTATTTT.

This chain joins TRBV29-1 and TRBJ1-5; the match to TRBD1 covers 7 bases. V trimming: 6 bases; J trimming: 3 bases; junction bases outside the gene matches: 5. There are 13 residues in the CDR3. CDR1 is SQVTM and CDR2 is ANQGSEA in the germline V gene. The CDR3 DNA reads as TGCAGCGTCTGGGACAGTTACAATCAGCCCCAGCATTTT. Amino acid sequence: CSVWDSYNQPQHF.

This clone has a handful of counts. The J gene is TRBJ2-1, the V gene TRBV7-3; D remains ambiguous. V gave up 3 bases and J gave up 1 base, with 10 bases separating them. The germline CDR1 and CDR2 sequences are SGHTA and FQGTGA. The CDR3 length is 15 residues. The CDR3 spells CASSFSARSYNEQFF. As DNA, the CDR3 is TGTGCCAGCAGCTTTTCGGCAAGATCCTACAATGAGCAGTTCTTC.

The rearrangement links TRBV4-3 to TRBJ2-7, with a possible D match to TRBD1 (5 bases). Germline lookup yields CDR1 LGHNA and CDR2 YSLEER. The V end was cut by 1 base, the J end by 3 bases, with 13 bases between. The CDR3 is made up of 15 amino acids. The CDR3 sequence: CASSQALTVGYEQYF. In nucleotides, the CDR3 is TGCGCCAGCAGCCAAGCGTTGACAGTTGGCTACGAGCAGTACTTC.

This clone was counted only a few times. In DNA, the CDR3 is TGTGCCAGCAGCCCAGGGGCTTTAGGTCAGCCCCAGCATTTT. Amino acids: CASSPGALGQPQHF. The chain uses TRBV28 and TRBJ1-5; possible D gene TRBD1, 6 bases. The CDR3 has 14 amino acids. Trimming took off 6 bases at V and 6 bases at J, with 15 bases between the two ends. CDR1 MDHEN and CDR2 SYDVKM come from the germline V gene.

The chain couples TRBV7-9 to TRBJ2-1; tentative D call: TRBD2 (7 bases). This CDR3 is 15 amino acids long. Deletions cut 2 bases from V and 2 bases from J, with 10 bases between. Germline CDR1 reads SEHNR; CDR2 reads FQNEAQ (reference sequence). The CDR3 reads CASSLPGGPYNEQFF. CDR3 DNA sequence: TGTGCCAGCAGCTTACCCGGGGGGCCCTACAATGAGCAGTTCTTC.

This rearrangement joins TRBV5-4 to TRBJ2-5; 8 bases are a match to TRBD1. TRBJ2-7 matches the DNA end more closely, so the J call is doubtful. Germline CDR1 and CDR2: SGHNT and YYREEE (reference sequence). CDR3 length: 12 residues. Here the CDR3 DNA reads TGTGCCATTGGACAGGGCCAGTACGAGCAGTACTTC. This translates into CAIGQGQYEQYF.